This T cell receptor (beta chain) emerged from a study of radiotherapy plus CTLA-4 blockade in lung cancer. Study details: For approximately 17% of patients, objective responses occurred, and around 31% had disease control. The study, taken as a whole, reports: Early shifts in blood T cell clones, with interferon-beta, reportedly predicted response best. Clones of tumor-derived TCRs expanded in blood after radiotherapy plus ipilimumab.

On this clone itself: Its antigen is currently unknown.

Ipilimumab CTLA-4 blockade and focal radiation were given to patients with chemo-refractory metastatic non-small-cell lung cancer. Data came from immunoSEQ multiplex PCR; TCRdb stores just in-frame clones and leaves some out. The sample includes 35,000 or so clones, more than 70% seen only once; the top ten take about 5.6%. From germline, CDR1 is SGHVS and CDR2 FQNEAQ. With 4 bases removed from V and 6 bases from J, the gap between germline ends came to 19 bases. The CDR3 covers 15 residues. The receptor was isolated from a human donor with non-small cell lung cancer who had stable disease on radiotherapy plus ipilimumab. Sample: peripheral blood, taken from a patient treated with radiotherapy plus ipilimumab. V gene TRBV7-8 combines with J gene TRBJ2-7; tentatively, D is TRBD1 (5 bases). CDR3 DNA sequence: TGTGCCAGCAGCTCCGGACAAGGACGGAGATCCGAGCAGTACTTC. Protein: CASSSGQGRRSEQYF.